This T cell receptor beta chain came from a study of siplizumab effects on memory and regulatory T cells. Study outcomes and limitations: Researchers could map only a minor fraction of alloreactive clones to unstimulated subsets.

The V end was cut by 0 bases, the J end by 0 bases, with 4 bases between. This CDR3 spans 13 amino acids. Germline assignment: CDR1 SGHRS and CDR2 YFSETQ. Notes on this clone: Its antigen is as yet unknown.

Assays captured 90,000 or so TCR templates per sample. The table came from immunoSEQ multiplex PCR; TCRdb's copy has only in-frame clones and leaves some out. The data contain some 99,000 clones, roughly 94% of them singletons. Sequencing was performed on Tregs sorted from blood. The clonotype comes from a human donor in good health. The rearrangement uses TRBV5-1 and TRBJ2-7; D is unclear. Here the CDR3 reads CASSLGSSYEQYF. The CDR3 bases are TGCGCCAGCAGCTTGGGCAGCTCCTACGAGCAGTACTTC.